This T cell receptor beta chain was sequenced for a study of Graves' ophthalmopathy and Graves' hyperthyroidism. Study overall: Peripheral blood collection took place at initial diagnosis, before any treatment.

No progression to ophthalmopathy over 18 months defined stable hyperthyroidism. Patients newly diagnosed with hyperthyroidism, under 2 months' duration, were aged 18 to 65, the study reports. No donor had other autoimmune disease, uncontrolled infection, pregnancy or lactation. This clonotype was counted ten times or more. Amplification from RNA transcripts yielded the TCR beta CDR3 regions. A first-round RT-PCR used HTBI primers, followed by a second-round multiplex PCR. TCRdb re-analysed the multiplex PCR reads in MiXCR, keeping a single row per CDR3 protein. The sample yields about 380,000 distinct CDR3 sequences, 15% to 19% seen once. The CDR3 length is 13 residues. The germline CDR1 and CDR2 sequences are SGHAT and FQNNGV. V lost 6 bases to trimming and J lost 3 bases, with 11 bases between them.

The sequenced sample was peripheral blood. The receptor was isolated from a woman aged 18 to 35 with stable Graves' hyperthyroidism. This chain joins TRBV11-2 and TRBJ1-2; no clear D gene. Written as DNA, the CDR3 is TGTGCCAGCAGTAAACGGGCAGACTATGGCTACACCTTC. Translation: CASSKRADYGYTF.